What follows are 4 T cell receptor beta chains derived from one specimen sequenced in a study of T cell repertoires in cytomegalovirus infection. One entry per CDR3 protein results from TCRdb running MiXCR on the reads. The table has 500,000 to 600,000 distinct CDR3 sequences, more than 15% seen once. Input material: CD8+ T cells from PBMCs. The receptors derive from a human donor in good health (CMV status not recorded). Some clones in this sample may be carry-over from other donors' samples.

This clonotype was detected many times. In DNA, the CDR3 is TGTGCCAGCAGCTTGGCTTGGGACGGCTCACCCCTCCACTTT. It is translated as CASSLAWDGSPLHF. V is TRBV7-2 and J is TRBJ1-6; D may be TRBD1 (5 bases). Trimming removed 3 bases at V and 10 bases at J, with 13 bases between. The CDR3 runs to 14 residues. Germline CDR1 reads SGHTA; CDR2 reads FQGNSA.

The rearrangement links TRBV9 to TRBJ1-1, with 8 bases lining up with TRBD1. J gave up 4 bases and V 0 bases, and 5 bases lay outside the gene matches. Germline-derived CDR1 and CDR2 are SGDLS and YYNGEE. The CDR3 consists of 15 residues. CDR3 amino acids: CASSVAGGEGTEAFF. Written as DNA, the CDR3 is TGTGCCAGCAGCGTAGCAGGGGGCGAGGGCACTGAAGCTTTCTTT.

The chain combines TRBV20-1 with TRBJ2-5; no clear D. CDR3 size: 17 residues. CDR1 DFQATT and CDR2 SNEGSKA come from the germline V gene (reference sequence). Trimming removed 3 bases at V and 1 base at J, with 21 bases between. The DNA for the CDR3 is TGCAGTGCTAGTGCCTGGGGATCATCGAGTTTCCAAGAGACCCAGTACTTC. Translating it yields CSASAWGSSSFQETQYF.

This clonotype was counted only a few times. In DNA, the CDR3 is TGTGCCAGTAGTACAGCGGGAGAGTCCTACGAGCAGTACTTC. Translation gives CASSTAGESYEQYF. The chain employs TRBV19 and TRBJ2-7; the match to TRBD2 covers 8 bases. Germline CDR1 LNHDA, CDR2 SQIVND (reference sequence). Trimming took 4 bases from V and 1 from J; bases not matched to a gene: 3. CDR3 length equals 14 residues.